The 25 T cell receptor beta chains presented below share a single source sample, sequenced in a study of T-cell reconstitution after alpha-beta-depleted transplantation in children. Unique molecular identifiers were incorporated when the TCRbeta library was constructed. TCRdb recomputed calls from the PCR reads with MiXCR, one row per CDR3 protein. The sample shows 84,000 or so distinct CDR3 sequences, 15% to 18% of them seen only once. The input for sequencing was PBMCs, mostly from graft donor cells, taken 180 days after TCRalphabeta/CD19-depleted stem cell transplant. Receptor source: a male patient between 2 and 10 years old who had a stem cell transplant for acute lymphoblastic leukemia, so the T cells may come from the graft donor.

This chain uses TRBV15 with TRBJ1-3; a weak D match, TRBD1 (6 bases). The CDR3 extends over 16 amino acids. V lost 5 bases and J lost 4, with 18 bases in between. Germline V gene sequence: CDR1 LNHNV, CDR2 YYDKDF (reference sequence). The CDR3 DNA is TGTGCCACCAGCCGTGGGGCGAGGGGGGACGGAAACACCATATATTTT. Translation gives CATSRGARGDGNTIYF.

This chain joins TRBV20-1 and TRBJ1-3, with D possibly TRBD1 on 5 matching bases. This CDR3 contains 12 residues. The V and J ends lost 7 bases and 4 bases respectively, with 11 bases between them. Germline CDR1 reads DFQATT; CDR2 reads SNEGSKA (reference sequence). Written as DNA, the CDR3 is TGCAGTGAGTCAGGGTTGGGAAACACCATATATTTT. This sequence encodes CSESGLGNTIYF.

With respect to this clonotype: One end of the junction does not line up with germline, which may come from a read error. The chain combines TRBV12-3 or TRBV12-4 with TRBJ1-2; 7 bases match TRBD1. The length of the CDR3 is 14 residues. Here the CDR3 reads CASRFDRVGYGYTF. The CDR3 nucleotides are TGTGCCAGCCGTTTCGACAGGGTGGGATATGGCTACACCTTC.

Many counts were recorded for this clonotype. The rearrangement uses TRBV5-1 and TRBJ1-2; D unresolved. This CDR3 is 13 amino acids long. Germline V gene data show CDR1 as SGHRS and CDR2 as YFSETQ. V was shortened by 2 bases and J by 0 bases, with 5 bases between the two germline ends. In nucleotides, the CDR3 is TGCGCCAGCAGCTTCGGAGCTAACTATGGCTACACCTTC. Translating gives CASSFGANYGYTF.

The sample holds a few counts of this clonotype. This sequence joins TRBV5-5 and TRBJ1-2, with 7 bases aligning to TRBD1. Germline lookup yields CDR1 SGHKS and CDR2 YYEKEE (reference sequence). With 3 bases clipped from V and 8 bases from J, the junction kept 13 bases outside the gene matches. The CDR3 is made up of 15 amino acids. CDR3 nucleotide sequence: TGTGCCAGCAGCTCCCGATCCGGGACAGATAGAGGCTACACCTTC. This translates into CASSSRSGTDRGYTF.

The gene calls are TRBV7-9 and TRBJ2-5; the D gene is possibly TRBD2 (5 bases). This CDR3 has 17 residues. The V end lost 3 bases, the J end lost 2 bases, and 19 bases lay between the germline ends. The germline CDR1 and CDR2 sequences are SEHNR and FQNEAQ (reference sequence). The CDR3: CASSFLSPDAGQETQYF. The CDR3 nucleotides are TGTGCCAGCAGCTTCCTATCCCCGGACGCGGGTCAAGAGACCCAGTACTTC.

This clonotype was observed a few times. The J gene is TRBJ1-1, the V gene TRBV27, with a weak D call TRBD1 (5 bases). This CDR3 has 14 residues. In germline, CDR1 is MNHEY, CDR2 SMNVEV (reference sequence). V was trimmed by 3 bases and J by 1 base, leaving 9 bases between them. The CDR3 region has the DNA TGTGCCAGCAGTTTCACAGGTTCGAACACTGAAGCTTTCTTT. Translating gives CASSFTGSNTEAFF.

This clonotype was seen a handful of times. The J gene is TRBJ2-7, the V gene TRBV7-9; a possible D gene is TRBD2 (6 bases). V lost 5 bases, J lost 6 bases, and 11 bases lay in between. Germline CDR1 and CDR2: SEHNR and FQNEAQ (reference sequence). The CDR3 consists of 12 residues. The CDR3 is CASSIGSSEQYF. For the CDR3, the DNA is TGTGCCAGCAGCATCGGGAGTTCCGAGCAGTACTTC.

This clonotype was counted at least ten times. This CDR3 reads CASSMDPAYEQYF. The CDR3 nucleotides read TGCGCCAGCAGTATGGACCCAGCCTACGAGCAGTACTTC. The chain joins TRBV10-2 to TRBJ2-7; D ambiguous. CDR1 and CDR2 (germline): WSHSY, SAAADI. V lost 5 bases to trimming and J lost 2 bases, with 10 bases between them. The CDR3 totals 13 residues.

The gene calls are TRBV12-3 or TRBV12-4 and TRBJ2-1; perhaps TRBD2 as D (5 bases). V shed 6 bases and J shed 2 bases, with 14 bases lying between them. CDR3 length: 15 residues. The CDR3 loop reads CASSLAVSPYNEQFF. The CDR3 bases are TGTGCCAGCAGCCTAGCCGTTAGCCCCTACAATGAGCAGTTCTTC.

The chain uses TRBV9 and TRBJ2-7, with D perhaps given as TRBD1 or TRBD2 (5 bases each). The germline V gene encodes CDR1 SGDLS and CDR2 YYNGEE. The V end lost 0 bases, the J end lost 1 base, and 11 bases lay between the germline ends. The CDR3 has 15 residues. CDR3 in DNA: TGTGCCAGCAGCGTAGGGGACGCAGGGTCCTACGAGCAGTACTTC. Residues: CASSVGDAGSYEQYF.

This clonotype was detected ten times or more. The gene calls are TRBV4-1 and TRBJ2-1; D possibly corresponds to TRBD2 (5 bases). V shed 0 bases and J shed 8 bases, with 14 bases lying between them. The CDR3 loop spans 15 amino acids. Germline V CDR1 and CDR2: MGHRA, YSYEKL. The CDR3: CASSQEGPLSDEQFF. CDR3 coding DNA: TGCGCCAGCAGCCAAGAGGGTCCCCTTAGCGATGAGCAGTTCTTC.

This clonotype was detected a few times. DNA of the CDR3: TGTGCCAGCAGGCCGGCAGGGACCAATGAGCAGTTCTTC. Its protein product is CASRPAGTNEQFF. The V gene is TRBV6-2 or TRBV6-3, the J gene TRBJ2-1; the D gene could be TRBD1 or TRBD2 (5 bases each). In germline, CDR1 is MNHEY, CDR2 SVGEGT. The V gene lost 6 bases and the J gene lost 6 bases, with 12 bases spanning the gap. The CDR3 runs to 13 residues.

The chain joins TRBV20-1 to TRBJ2-5, with TRBD1 as a possible D gene (5 bases). Germline V CDR1 and CDR2: DFQATT, SNEGSKA (reference sequence). Between the trimmed V and J ends, which lost 1 base and 5 bases, there was a span of 11 bases. The CDR3 covers 13 residues. CDR3: CSARGSGWETQYF. DNA for the CDR3: TGCAGTGCTAGAGGGTCAGGGTGGGAGACCCAGTACTTC.

This clonotype was detected only a few times. The chain combines TRBV4-2 with TRBJ1-3, with D unresolved. V shed 2 bases and J shed 0 bases, with 14 bases lying between them. CDR1 is LGHNA, CDR2 YNFKEQ, per germline. The CDR3 is 17 amino acids. This CDR3 is CASSQIVQAFSGNTIYF. As DNA, the CDR3 is TGTGCCAGCAGCCAAATAGTTCAGGCCTTCTCTGGAAACACCATATATTTT.

Many counts were recorded for this clonotype. The rearrangement joins TRBV12-3 or TRBV12-4 to TRBJ1-1; D is unclear. The CDR3 length is 12 residues. With 4 bases removed from V and 7 bases from J, the gap between germline ends came to 10 bases. The chain's CDR3 is CASSSYSLEAFF. CDR3 DNA: TGTGCCAGCAGTTCTTATTCCCTTGAAGCTTTCTTT.

This clonotype was seen a handful of times. The V gene is TRBV7-9, the J gene TRBJ2-7; 10 bases agree with TRBD1. Germline V gene data show CDR1 as SEHNR and CDR2 as FQNEAQ (reference sequence). The CDR3 sequence is 14 residues long. J was trimmed by 5 bases and V by 3 bases; bases with no gene match: 4. The CDR3 loop is CASSFGTGVNEQYF. The CDR3, as DNA: TGTGCCAGCAGCTTCGGGACAGGGGTGAACGAGCAGTACTTC.

This clonotype has a count of ten or more. J is TRBJ2-3 and V is TRBV12-3 or TRBV12-4, with D possibly matching TRBD2 (6 bases). CDR3 length equals 16 residues. Trimming took 2 bases from V and 1 from J, leaving 13 bases between them. DNA for the CDR3: TGTGCCAGCAGTTTATGGGGGGAAAGGCGCACAGATACGCAGTATTTT. Translated, it gives CASSLWGERRTDTQYF.

Many counts were recorded for this clonotype. The J gene is TRBJ2-1, the V gene TRBV12-3 or TRBV12-4; D remains unclear. V gave up 3 bases and J gave up 8 bases, with 8 bases separating them. The CDR3 covers 12 residues. CDR3 sequence reads: CASSLLPDEQFF. The CDR3, as DNA: TGTGCCAGCAGTTTGCTTCCCGATGAGCAGTTCTTC.

This chain links TRBV15 with TRBJ1-1; possibly TRBD1 for D (5 bases). The CDR3 loop spans 16 amino acids. V lost 2 bases and J 2 bases, leaving 15 bases between the germline ends. Per the germline V gene, CDR1 is LNHNV and CDR2 is YYDKDF (reference sequence). The CDR3 region is CATSRHRGGGNTEAFF. Here the CDR3 DNA reads TGTGCCACCAGCAGACATCGGGGGGGTGGAAACACTGAAGCTTTCTTT.

There are many counts of this clonotype. The chain joins TRBV16 to TRBJ1-2; no definite D call. CDR1 is KGHSY and CDR2 is FQNENV in the germline V gene. Trimming removed 2 bases from V and 8 bases from J, with 15 bases in between. The CDR3 length is 14 residues. The DNA of the CDR3 is TGTGCCAGCAGCCAAATTCAGCCTTCGCCCGGCTACACCTTC. This encodes CASSQIQPSPGYTF.

The genes are TRBV3-1 and TRBJ2-5; weak D call: TRBD1 (5 bases). The CDR3 sequence is 16 residues long. Trimming took off 4 bases at V and 10 bases at J, with 25 bases between the two ends. Germline CDR1 LGHDT, CDR2 YNNKEL (reference sequence). The CDR3, as DNA: TGTGCCAGCAGCCTAACCGCAGGGTCGGACCAGGGTGGCCAGTACTTC. Residues: CASSLTAGSDQGGQYF.

This clonotype was counted ten times or more. J is TRBJ2-1 and V is TRBV9; 11 bases fit TRBD2. The CDR3 extends over 15 amino acids. V was clipped by 6 bases and J by 1 base; unmatched bases: 3. Per germline, CDR1 SGDLS and CDR2 YYNGEE. The CDR3 coding sequence is TGTGCCAGCAACTTAGCGGGGGGGTCCTACAATGAGCAGTTCTTC. Translation gives CASNLAGGSYNEQFF.

The chain uses TRBV7-9 and TRBJ2-7, with D unresolved. The V end lost 0 bases, the J end lost 2 bases, and 5 bases lay between the germline ends. Germline CDR1 SEHNR, CDR2 FQNEAQ (reference sequence). CDR3 length equals 13 residues. CDR3 sequence reads: CASSLAQTYEQYF. Here the CDR3 DNA reads TGTGCCAGCAGCTTAGCCCAGACCTACGAGCAGTACTTC. Looking up the rest from reference TRBV7-9 and TRBJ2-7 gives the full variable domain: DTGVSQNPRHKITKRGQNVTFRCDPISEHNRLYWYRQTLGQGPEFLTYFQNEAQLEKSRLLSDRFSAERPKGSFSTLEIQRTEQGDSAMYLCASSLAQTYEQYFGPGTRLTVT.

The chain employs TRBV4-1 and TRBJ2-4; D not resolved. Trimming took off 0 bases at V and 15 bases at J, with 15 bases between the two ends. From germline, CDR1 is MGHRA and CDR2 YSYEKL. This CDR3 has 13 amino acids. The CDR3 nucleotides read TGCGCCAGCAGCCAAGATTCATCGCCGGCAGCGTACTTC. Its protein product is CASSQDSSPAAYF.